This is a list of T cell receptor beta chains from one sample in a study of spatial heterogeneity in lung cancer. TCRdb reprocessed the 5' RACE reads via MiXCR and lists one record per CDR3 protein. This sample has around 63,000 distinct CDR3 sequences, with 8.4% found just once. The sequenced sample was PBMCs, obtained at surgery. Receptors originate from a female donor with early-stage non-small cell lung cancer. Each CDR3 is given with its conserved first and last residue. Each record gives: clone size, V gene, D gene, CDR3 protein. A D gene is named only where the DNA matches it firmly. Clone sizes are given selectively: once, few, many, or a class where the clone is expanded.

few TRBV7-9 TRBD1 CASSTGDSLNEKLFF
- TRBV24-1 TRBD2 CATSDLNAGGAVKAEQFF
- TRBV29-1 TRBD1 CSVDETGQETQYF
- TRBV9 - CASSVTVNTEAFF
few TRBV6-6 - CASKVAGTYEQYF
few TRBV19 - CATGVGGVADTQYF
few TRBV20-1 TRBD2 CSASGASGTYEQYF
few TRBV4-2 - CASSQLFGGRIGSTDTQYF
many TRBV19 - CASSIDRAAFSEQFF
many TRBV12-3/TRBV12-4 - CASQEQGFTEAFF
few TRBV12-3/TRBV12-4 - CASSLVSAYGYTF
many TRBV7-9 - CASSRRTSRDYWEQYF
few TRBV7-3 - CASSPGALAGELFF
- TRBV11-2 - CASTSASAGRGELFF
many TRBV4-1 - CASSQQETNYGYTF
once TRBV29-1 TRBD2 CSVDTSGSYSEQFF
many TRBV6-1 - CASIKGRWADTQYF
medium-sized TRBV28 TRBD2 CASSLTPPFGAGGGGEQFF
- TRBV10-3 - CAISDTGVRGNQPQHF
- TRBV14 - CASSLSPGLPNEQFF
- TRBV6-5 TRBD1 CASRGDRGLSGYTF
few TRBV20-1 - CSARDPGRTNEKLFF